This T cell receptor (beta chain) was recorded in a study of cytomegalovirus exposure and HLA in healthy donors (dated by TCRdb to 2017 to 2019). Study-level background: An earlier analysis of approximately 640 of the donors reported 250 to 300 Gb of sequence data and roughly 100 million unique TCR beta sequences from 150 million to 200 million T cells. A later analysis re-analyzed previously published TCR beta repertoires from several hundred donors and added high-resolution HLA genotyping to study TCR occurrence patterns. Donor age, sex, ethnicity and CMV serostatus were compiled alongside the repertoire data. All discovery cohort repertoires had been generated on a single sequencing platform. Typing coverage differed by locus: A, B, C, DRB1 and DQB1 were typed in roughly 620-630 donors, DQA1 in roughly 510, DPA1 in approximately 610, and DPB1 in 472. Class I and class II HLA loci were covered by the typing at four-digit resolution. Of the roughly 400 genotyped donors, 70% to 90% were placed in the genetic ancestry cluster associated with self-reported Caucasian donors. The study aimed to test whether cataloging public T cell receptors could reveal signatures of past pathogen exposure. Rather than using new phenotypic data, the later analysis identified candidate immune exposures from TCR beta sequences and from how often those sequences occurred across donors. The study profiled the T cell repertoires of 550 to 700 subjects by immunosequencing and related them to cytomegalovirus serostatus. Around 300 gigabases of sequencing data and approximately 84 million unique TCR sequences were included in an early release covering over 600 HLA-typed donors. Among some 400 genotyped donors of the cohort, an average of about 240,000 unique TCR beta nucleotide sequences were sequenced per donor, roughly 18% of them non-productive. High-throughput TCR immunosequencing, statistical association of individual TCRs with disease status, and machine learning were combined to predict cytomegalovirus infection status. Genome-wide SNP genotypes for about 65% of the 666 donors were used in a later genetic analysis, which treated that subset as a discovery cohort. In addition to the first cohort of approximately 650 subjects, a separate validation cohort of 100 to 150 different subjects was used. Because of strong linkage in the cohort, roughly five DR-DQ haplotypes were treated as single units for association and clustering. An earlier analysis of about 620 of the donors applied high-throughput TCR beta sequencing to assess whether each TCR beta V gene segment acted as functional or pseudogenic.

The cohort comprised approximately 700 healthy bone marrow donors. All cohort members were sampled while nominally healthy, although unrecorded immune exposures were likely present. The donor tested CMV seropositive, placing the donor among the 250 to 350 seropositive members of the cohort. A peripheral blood sample was provided by each donor, and peripheral blood mononuclear cells were used for TCR beta sequencing. The Qiagen DNeasy Blood Extraction Kit was used to extract genomic DNA from the blood cell samples. Libraries were constructed by the immunoSEQ multiplex PCR assay. For the multiplex PCR, a mixture combining 60 forward primers for TCR Vbeta segments and 13 reverse primers for TCR Jbeta segments was used. Amplification of the CDR3 region of rearranged TCR beta genes was performed with a multiplex PCR assay on genomic DNA. On the Illumina HiSeq System, the amplified TCR beta libraries were sequenced as 87-base-pair reads. The original methods were these. In a later analysis, some 80 million unique TCR beta chains were counted across the approximately 640 repertoires, and roughly 11 million of these chains were shared by at least two donors. Raw reads were error-corrected and collapsed into unique sequences by a nearest-neighbor algorithm in which closely related sequences were merged to remove PCR and sequencing errors. CDR3 sequences were aligned to IMGT reference sequences to assign V, D and J gene segments. For a sequence to be retained, a match of at least six nucleotides was required to both a V gene segment and a J gene segment. Rearrangements were called productive when the CDR3 lacked stop codons and stayed in frame with V and J; all others were non-productive. CDR3 was defined by IMGT convention, running from the second conserved V-encoded cysteine to the conserved J-encoded phenylalanine. In an earlier analysis of around 640 of the donors, sequences lacking an unambiguous match to a single V gene segment were excluded. In an earlier analysis of roughly 500 of the donors, V segments were called functional above 56.7% productive rearrangements and were called segregating when the between-donor standard deviation exceeded 5%. A statistical classification framework was built to diagnose cytomegalovirus status from the catalog of TCR beta chain sequences. In a later analysis, V and J genes were assigned by comparing TCR nucleotide sequences against IMGT/GENE-DB human TR gene sequences. A later analysis assigned CDR3 sequences and most-parsimonious VDJ recombination scenarios with the TCRdist pipeline. In a later analysis, each TCR beta chain was defined by its CDR3 amino acid sequence together with its V-gene family, and reads lacking a unique V-gene family were excluded. As a way to deal with suspected cross-contamination and a sequencing artifact, a later analysis dropped nearly 600 nucleotide sequences that were highly shared and had low generation probability. In a later analysis, a clonal expansion index for each public chain was calculated from normalized within-repertoire ranks of inferred template counts. In a later analysis, generation probabilities were computed with a VDJ recombination model fitted to out-of-frame rearrangements, and the resulting probabilities were checked against IGoR. A later analysis scored TCR-TCR, TCR-HLA and TCR-CMV co-occurrence with hypergeometric tests, applying a repertoire-size bias correction to TCR pairs. A later analysis estimated false discovery rates by permuting HLA or CMV assignments 20 times. In a later analysis, co-occurring TCRs were grouped with DBSCAN, and TCRdist sequence similarity was added when clustering was performed within HLA-allele-positive subsets. Repertoires with fewer than 30,000 or more than 120,000 public chains were left out of co-occurrence clustering, as were a handful of repertoires with anomalous nucleotide sharing. TCRdb provides this immuneACCESS table in a form limited to in-frame rearrangements. Some clones are lacking; in checked studies, under half of them reflect an unresolved V gene, and why the rest are absent is not known. The D gene and trimming were derived from the DNA, and the V and J assignments and clone size from that table. This sample holds about 140,000 clones; around 79% were observed only once. The ten largest clones take up roughly 10% of the sample.

Remarks on this clone: What this receptor recognizes is not known. The input lacks base qualities; no much larger clone sits a single base away.

The CDR3, cysteine through phenylalanine, is 14 amino acids long. Kept here is only the CDR3 DNA, which spans 42 bases and is read in frame from base 1. According to the germline V gene, CDR1 reads MDHEN and CDR2 reads SYDVKM. The trim is 6 bases for V and 6 bases for J, with a gap of 17 bases between the germline ends. General findings and caveats noted by the study authors: In a later analysis, several top co-occurrence clusters were reported to appear linked to parvovirus B19, influenza, CMV and Epstein-Barr virus. The 87-base-pair reads could not distinguish some IMGT-functional V segments, including TRBV6-2 and TRBV6-3, so those segments were excluded. A later analysis found that TCR association rates varied across HLA loci, with DRB1 alleles showing the most associated TCRs and HLA-C alleles the fewest. Only TCR beta chains were sequenced in this cohort, and the absence of alpha or paired-chain data limited detectable features. Three of the identified cytomegalovirus-associated TCR beta chains were confirmed in vitro to be specific for cytomegalovirus antigens. A cluster of highly shared sequence variants was judged likely to be a technical artifact of the sequencing pipeline. Presence/absence analyses assumed roughly uniform sequencing depth across donors, an assumption that may not hold. Correlated functional status among segregating V segments might be attributable to linkage disequilibrium, but an unknown experimental factor could not be ruled out. In an earlier analysis of around 600 of the donors, most TCR beta V segments were observed in productive rearrangements about 87% or about 30% of the time, broadly matching IMGT annotations. Compared with the approximately 700-donor mean, donors in an Asian-associated ancestry cluster had fewer N-insertions in productive TCRs, according to a later genetic analysis. A later genetic analysis associated a missense DCLRE1C variant with V-gene and J-gene trimming of TCR beta chains, and an independent cohort replicated the association. Because HLA typing was missing for some donors at each locus, association tests included only the typed subset. In the study, around 150 TCR beta chains were listed as associated with cytomegalovirus. According to a later analysis, most CMV-associated TCR beta chains appeared to be HLA-restricted, and the HLA associations seemed to be driven largely by CMV exposure. Most TCR sequences were seen in very few donors, while some public TCRs were found in many individuals. Roughly 15 rarely observed V segments, including chromosome 9 orphons, were excluded from the earlier analysis of several hundred of the donors because counts were too low. According to the authors, the approach could potentially be generalized to other disease states and immunological phenotypes. Strong co-occurrence of HLA alleles, especially DR and DQ, made assigning TCR associations to individual alleles difficult. For the cohort, immune exposure information was limited to CMV serostatus. Cytomegalovirus status was reported to be diagnosed by the classifier with high specificity and sensitivity in both the original and validation cohorts. At a false discovery rate of 0.05, a later analysis linked under 20,000 TCR beta sequences to specific HLA alleles. A further reported finding was that TCR beta sequences accurately predicted the HLA-A and HLA-B alleles for most subjects in the first cohort. A later analysis found that HLA-associated TCR beta chains were more clonally expanded and had lower generation probabilities than equally common non-associated chains.

The sequence was obtained from a woman aged 50 to 60 in good health and CMV-seropositive. The specimen sequenced was PBMCs. The chain joins TRBV28 to TRBJ1-2; no confident D gene assignment can be made. The CDR3 sequence is CASRLEAAQHGYTF. In nucleotides, the sequence is TGTGCCAGCAGGCTCGAGGCAGCCCAGCATGGCTACACCTTC.